Shown below are 17 T cell receptor beta chains from a single sample sequenced in a study of post-analysis software for immune sequencing data. General study results and limits: Compared with controls, patients had more of roughly 5 TRBV segments, including TRBV5-6, TRBV5-1 and TRBV20-1.

Prepared libraries of TCR beta cDNA carried unique molecular identifiers. MiXCR, applied by TCRdb to the PCR reads, yields one record per CDR3 protein. The data show 600,000 to 750,000 distinct CDR3 sequences, with approximately 60% seen just once and about 11% held by the top ten. Their specific antigens are unknown. The material sequenced was blood. Source of these receptors: a girl under 10 years old with multiple sclerosis.

The chain has TRBV6-5 and TRBJ2-1; TRBD2 aligns across 13 bases. This CDR3 has 14 amino acids. With V trimmed by 6 bases and J by 8 bases, 4 bases remained unmatched. Germline V CDR1 and CDR2: MNHEY, SVGAGI. In nucleotides, the CDR3 is TGTGCCAGCAGCCCCACTAGCGGGAGGGATGAGCAGTTCTTC. Amino acid sequence: CASSPTSGRDEQFF.

The rearrangement links TRBV4-2 to TRBJ2-7; 9 nucleotides line up with TRBD2. The DNA matches TRBJ2-5 better at its end, which makes the J call doubtful. CDR1 is LGHNA, CDR2 YNFKEQ, per germline. CDR3 length: 15 amino acids. As DNA, the CDR3 is TGTGCCAGCAGCCGCCGACTAGCGGCGCAAGAGACCCAGTACTTC. Translating gives CASSRRLAAQETQYF.

The chain combines TRBV20-1 with TRBJ2-1; 8 bases agree with TRBD2. Unmatched junction bases numbered 2, after V lost 6 bases and J lost 4 bases. Germline-derived CDR1 and CDR2 are DFQATT and SNEGSKA (reference sequence). This CDR3 contains 12 residues. The CDR3 loop reads CSATSEYNEQFF. CDR3 nucleotide sequence: TGCAGTGCGACTAGCGAATACAATGAGCAGTTCTTC.

There are a few counts of this clonotype. This rearrangement joins TRBV10-3 to TRBJ2-7; D is possibly TRBD1 (5 bases). CDR1 is ENHRY, CDR2 SYGVKD, per germline. CDR3 length: 13 amino acids. V gave up 6 bases and J gave up 0 bases, with 9 bases separating them. The CDR3 DNA sequence: TGTGCCATCAGCCAGACAGTCTCCTACGAGCAGTACTTC. Protein product: CAISQTVSYEQYF.

The chain has TRBV19 and TRBJ2-1, with 9 bases identical to TRBD2. Trimming cost V 1 base and J 4 bases; bases outside gene matches: 5. Germline values: CDR1 LNHDA, CDR2 SQIVND (reference sequence). The CDR3 sequence is 16 residues long. This CDR3 is CASSIAGTSSYNEQFF. The CDR3 nucleotides read TGTGCCAGTAGTATAGCCGGGACTAGCAGTTACAATGAGCAGTTCTTC.

This rearrangement joins TRBV3-1 to TRBJ2-3, with D possibly matching TRBD1 (6 bases). Trimming pared 4 bases from V and 2 bases from J, leaving 16 bases between. The germline V gene has CDR1 LGHDT and CDR2 YNNKEL (reference sequence). The CDR3 has 16 amino acids. The CDR3 is CASSPGHLSFTDTQYF. The DNA for the CDR3 is TGTGCCAGCAGCCCGGGACACTTATCTTTCACAGATACGCAGTATTTT.

This clonotype was counted once. The rearrangement uses TRBV3-1 and TRBJ2-1; 9 bases agree with TRBD2. Germline lookup yields CDR1 LGHDT and CDR2 YNNKEL (reference sequence). Germline trimming cut 0 bases from V and 4 bases from J; bases unmatched to any gene: 7. The CDR3 covers 17 residues. The DNA of the CDR3 is TGTGCCAGCAGCCAAGATCATCCTAGCGGGGATTACAATGAGCAGTTCTTC. It specifies CASSQDHPSGDYNEQFF.

The chain is built from TRBV29-1 and TRBJ2-5, with TRBD1 as a possible D gene (7 bases). The CDR3 consists of 20 residues. Germline CDR1 reads SQVTM; CDR2 reads ANQGSEA. Trimming pared 4 bases from V and 0 bases from J, leaving 30 bases between. In nucleotides, the CDR3 is TGCAGCGTTGTGATCCCGGACATTATGCGGGACAGACCGTACCAAGAGACCCAGTACTTC. The encoded protein is CSVVIPDIMRDRPYQETQYF.

This clonotype was recorded a few times. The chain recombines TRBV20-1 with TRBJ2-5, with a tentative D call TRBD1 (6 bases). The CDR3 sequence is 17 residues long. Germline CDR1 and CDR2: DFQATT and SNEGSKA (reference sequence). Trimming left V 5 bases short and J 5 bases short, with 27 bases between. CDR3 bases: TGCAGTGCTTCAAGTCCTTCCGACAGGAAGGGGCTGGAGACCCAGTACTTC. This translates into CSASSPSDRKGLETQYF.

The rearrangement joins TRBV5-1 to TRBJ2-1; no clear D. V gave up 0 bases and J gave up 4 bases, with 8 bases separating them. CDR1 and CDR2 (germline): SGHRS, YFSETQ. The CDR3 is made up of 14 amino acids. The CDR3 DNA reads as TGCGCCAGCAGCTTGGCGGCGGTTTACAATGAGCAGTTCTTC. Translation: CASSLAAVYNEQFF.

This clonotype was observed a few times. The junction and the germline gene differ at one end; a read error may be behind it. The V gene is TRBV7-7, the J gene TRBJ2-3; 7 nucleotides agree with TRBD2. The CDR3 loop spans 15 amino acids. The germline CDR1 and CDR2 sequences are SSHAT and FNYEAQ (reference sequence). The CDR3 coding sequence is TGTGCTAGCAGCTTATCTAGCGGAGCCACAGATACGCAGTATTTT. The encoded protein is CASSLSSGATDTQYF.

The rearrangement uses TRBV10-3 and TRBJ2-3; D is possibly TRBD2 (5 bases). This CDR3 comprises 14 residues. Germline CDR1 reads ENHRY; CDR2 reads SYGVKD. V shed 4 bases and J shed 3 bases, with 11 bases lying between them. The CDR3 nucleotides are TGTGCCATCAGTGCTACGGGAAGGACAGATACGCAGTATTTT. It encodes CAISATGRTDTQYF.

V usage is TRBV5-1 and J usage is TRBJ2-3, with a possible D match to TRBD1 (5 bases). Per germline, CDR1 SGHRS and CDR2 YFSETQ. Trimming removed 0 bases at V and 0 bases at J, with 11 bases between. The CDR3 covers 16 residues. The CDR3 DNA reads as TGCGCCAGCAGCTTGGGGGGCGAGATAAGCACAGATACGCAGTATTTT. Protein product: CASSLGGEISTDTQYF.

This clonotype was counted between two and nine times. V is TRBV20-1 and J is TRBJ2-5; D unresolved. This CDR3 spans 11 amino acids. The ends were cut back, 2 bases at V and 5 bases at J, with 6 bases in the middle. Germline V lookup: CDR1 DFQATT, CDR2 SNEGSKA (reference sequence). Here the CDR3 DNA reads TGCAGTGCTAGATACACGGAGACCCAGTACTTC. Amino acid sequence: CSARYTETQYF.

The chain couples TRBV29-1 to TRBJ2-4; weak D call: TRBD1 (6 bases). Trimming removed 4 bases at V and 0 bases at J, with 10 bases between. This CDR3 region has 14 residues. Germline V gene data show CDR1 as SQVTM and CDR2 as ANQGSEA. CDR3 nucleotides: TGCAGCGTTGGACAGGCATTAGCCAAAAACATTCAGTACTTC. It specifies CSVGQALAKNIQYF.

This rearrangement joins TRBV27 to TRBJ1-4; possibly TRBD1 for D (6 bases). The CDR3 is made up of 15 amino acids. Trimming cost V 2 bases and J 8 bases, with 15 bases left between them. Per the germline V gene, CDR1 is MNHEY and CDR2 is SMNVEV (reference sequence). Written as DNA, the CDR3 is TGTGCCAGCAGTTTACGTCGGGGGCAGGGGGAAAAACTGTTTTTT. Translating it yields CASSLRRGQGEKLFF.

The V gene is TRBV29-1, the J gene TRBJ2-5, with 8 bases matching TRBD1. Germline CDR1 SQVTM, CDR2 ANQGSEA. This CDR3 contains 11 residues. The V segment lost 7 bases and the J segment 5 bases; nucleotides outside the gene matches: 3. The CDR3 sequence is CSGGDRETQYF. The CDR3 nucleotides are TGCAGCGGGGGGGACAGGGAGACCCAGTACTTC. Full variable domain (remainder filled in from reference TRBV29-1 and TRBJ2-5): SAVISQKPSRDICQRGTSLTIQCQVDSQVTMMFWYRQQPGQSLTLIATANQGSEATYESGFVIDKFPISRPNLTFSTLTVSNMSPEDSSIYLCSGGDRETQYFGPGTRLLVL.